The clone carrying this T cell receptor beta chain has more than one count but fewer than ten. The data belong to a study of blood T cell repertoires in COVID-19. Trimming at V came to 10 bases and at J to 4 bases, leaving 9 bases not matched to a gene. The CDR3 contains 13 residues. This table comes from immunoSEQ multiplex PCR, and its TCRdb copy is limited to in-frame clones, with some not included. The sample lists about 90,000 clones; around 92% were seen once. This sequence was found in a man aged 45-65 years with COVID-19, enrolled during active disease. Sequencing input: peripheral blood. The chain links TRBV12-3 or TRBV12-4 to TRBJ2-7; 8 bases agree with TRBD1. This CDR3 is CAITGQGRYEQYF. The DNA for the CDR3 is TGTGCCATCACTGGACAGGGAAGATACGAGCAGTACTTC.